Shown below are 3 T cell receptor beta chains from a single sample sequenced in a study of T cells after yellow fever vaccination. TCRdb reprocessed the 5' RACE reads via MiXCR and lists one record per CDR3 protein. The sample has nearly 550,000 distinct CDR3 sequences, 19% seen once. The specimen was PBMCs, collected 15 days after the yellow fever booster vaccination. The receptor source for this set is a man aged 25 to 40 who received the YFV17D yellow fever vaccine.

CDR3 nucleotides: TGTGCCAGTAGTACCAACTCAAACTATGGCTACACCTTC. Translation: CASSTNSNYGYTF. The V and J genes are TRBV19 and TRBJ1-2, with no clear D. Germline V gene sequence: CDR1 LNHDA, CDR2 SQIVND (reference sequence). Trimming shortened V by 4 bases and J by 2 bases, and 8 bases separated the two germline ends. The CDR3 sequence is 13 residues long.

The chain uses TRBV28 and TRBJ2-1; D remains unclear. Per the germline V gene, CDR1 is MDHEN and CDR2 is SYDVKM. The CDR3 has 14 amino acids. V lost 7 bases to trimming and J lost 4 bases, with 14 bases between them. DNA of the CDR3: TGTGCCAGCACTCTACTCGGACCTTACAATGAGCAGTTCTTC. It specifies CASTLLGPYNEQFF.

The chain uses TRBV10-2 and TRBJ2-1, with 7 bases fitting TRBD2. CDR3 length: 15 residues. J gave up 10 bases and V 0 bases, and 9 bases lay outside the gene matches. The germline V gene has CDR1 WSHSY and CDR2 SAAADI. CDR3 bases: TGCGCCAGCAGTGAGTCGCGGGGTACGGGGGGAGAGCAGTTCTTC. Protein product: CASSESRGTGGEQFF.